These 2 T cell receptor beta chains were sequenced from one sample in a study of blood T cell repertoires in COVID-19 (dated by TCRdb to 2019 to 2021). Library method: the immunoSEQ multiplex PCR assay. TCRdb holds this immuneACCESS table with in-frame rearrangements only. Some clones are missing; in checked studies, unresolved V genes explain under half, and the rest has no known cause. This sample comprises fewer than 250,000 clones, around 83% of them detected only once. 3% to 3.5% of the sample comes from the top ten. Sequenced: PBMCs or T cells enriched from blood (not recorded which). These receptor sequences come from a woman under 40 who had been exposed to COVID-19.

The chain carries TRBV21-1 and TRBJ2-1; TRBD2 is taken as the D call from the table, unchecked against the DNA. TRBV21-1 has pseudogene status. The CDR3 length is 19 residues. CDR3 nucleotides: TGTGCCAGCAGCAAAGCGCAATACTGTCATACTAGCGGGGTTAATGAGCAGTTCTTC. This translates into CASSKAQYCHTSGVNEQFF.

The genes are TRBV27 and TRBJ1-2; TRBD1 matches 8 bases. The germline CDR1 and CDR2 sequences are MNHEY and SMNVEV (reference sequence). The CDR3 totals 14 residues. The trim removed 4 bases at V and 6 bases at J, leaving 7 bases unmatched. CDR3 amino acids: CASSYTGGLDGYTF. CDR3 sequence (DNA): TGTGCCAGCAGTTATACAGGGGGATTGGATGGCTACACCTTC.